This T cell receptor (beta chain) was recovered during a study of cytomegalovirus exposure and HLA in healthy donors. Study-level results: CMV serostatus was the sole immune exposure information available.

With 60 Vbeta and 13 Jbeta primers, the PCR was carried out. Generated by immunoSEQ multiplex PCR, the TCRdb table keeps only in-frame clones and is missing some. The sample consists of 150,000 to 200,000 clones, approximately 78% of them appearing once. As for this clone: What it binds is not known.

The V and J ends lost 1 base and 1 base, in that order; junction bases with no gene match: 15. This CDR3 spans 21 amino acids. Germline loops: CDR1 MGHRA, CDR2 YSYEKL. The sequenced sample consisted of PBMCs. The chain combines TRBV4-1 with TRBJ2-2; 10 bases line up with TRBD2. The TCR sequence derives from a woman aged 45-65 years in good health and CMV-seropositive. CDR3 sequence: CASSQGPPGAGGPRNTGELFF. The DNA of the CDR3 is TGCGCCAGCAGCCAAGGCCCCCCGGGAGCGGGAGGGCCCCGGAACACCGGGGAGCTGTTTTTT.